This T cell receptor (beta chain) came from a study of memory CD4+ T cells and cytomegalovirus serostatus. Study context: Of the healthy Belgian adults, nine or ten were CMV seropositive and more than 20 seronegative. Study outcomes and limitations: Of 150 to 200 reported CMV TCRbeta sequences, roughly 67 were found in memory CD4+ repertoires.

Of note for this clone: The antigen is undetermined.

The sort gate was single viable CD3+CD4+CD8-CD45RO+ cells for memory CD4+ T cells. Donors' CMV status reflects serum IgG against pp150, pp28, p38, p52. Germline CDR1 reads LGHNA; CDR2 reads YNFKEQ. The V end was cut by 5 bases, the J end by 0 bases, with 14 bases between. This CDR3 spans 17 amino acids. Generated by immunoSEQ multiplex PCR, the TCRdb table keeps only in-frame clones and is missing some. Of over 40,000 clones in the sample, 70% to 75% were seen once. This receptor was taken from an adult in good health and CMV-seropositive. Sequenced input: memory CD4+ T cells from blood. The rearrangement joins TRBV4-2 to TRBJ1-6, with D maybe TRBD1 (6 bases). The CDR3 sequence: CASSDTGSGSYNSPLHF. CDR3 bases: TGTGCCAGCAGCGACACAGGGAGCGGCTCCTATAATTCACCCCTCCACTTT.